Reported below is one T cell receptor beta chain. Every patient had relapsed following autologous stem cell transplantation, and cohorts differed in brentuximab vedotin exposure. Clones were sequenced by immunoSEQ multiplex PCR, and TCRdb holds only the in-frame ones, with some missing. There are about 14,000 clones in the sample; around 80% occur only once, and roughly 24% lies in the top ten. The data derive from a study of PD-1 blockade in classical Hodgkin lymphoma. The germline V and J ends were trimmed by 1 base and 4 bases, with 10 bases remaining between them. The CDR3 is 14 residues long. The germline V gene encodes CDR1 SGHAT and CDR2 FQNNGV.

The rearrangement joins TRBV11-2 to TRBJ1-1; D possibly corresponds to TRBD1 (6 bases). The sequencing here drew on peripheral blood mononuclear cells (PBMCs), taken before the second cycle of nivolumab. The receptor was derived from a human donor with classical Hodgkin lymphoma. The CDR3 DNA is TGTGCCAGCAGCTTAGCGGCAGGGGTCACTGAAGCTTTCTTT. Translating it yields CASSLAAGVTEAFF.